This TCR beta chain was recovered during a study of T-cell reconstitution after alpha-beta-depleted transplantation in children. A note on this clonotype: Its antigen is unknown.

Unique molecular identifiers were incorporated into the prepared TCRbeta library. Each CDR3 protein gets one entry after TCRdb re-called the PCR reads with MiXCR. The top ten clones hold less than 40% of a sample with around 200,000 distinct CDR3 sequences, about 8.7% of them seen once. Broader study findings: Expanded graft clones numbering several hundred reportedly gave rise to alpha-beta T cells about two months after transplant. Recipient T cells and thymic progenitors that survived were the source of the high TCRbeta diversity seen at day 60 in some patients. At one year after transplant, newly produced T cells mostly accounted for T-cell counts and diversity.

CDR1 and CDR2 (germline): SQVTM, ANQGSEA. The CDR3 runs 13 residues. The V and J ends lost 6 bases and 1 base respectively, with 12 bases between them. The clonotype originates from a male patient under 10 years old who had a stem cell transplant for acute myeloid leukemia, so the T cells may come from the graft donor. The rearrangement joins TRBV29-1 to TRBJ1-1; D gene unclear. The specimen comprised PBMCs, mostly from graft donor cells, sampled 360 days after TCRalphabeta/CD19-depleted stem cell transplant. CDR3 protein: CSVKGISNTEAFF. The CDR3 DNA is TGCAGCGTCAAGGGAATCTCGAACACTGAAGCTTTCTTT.